Below, one T cell receptor (beta chain) is given with its context. These data come from a study of T cell responses to AZD1222 COVID-19 vaccine. TCRdb's table, derived via immunoSEQ multiplex PCR, lists solely in-frame clones and lacks some. The sample consists of 58,000 or so clones, 65% to 85% of them appearing once. Germline V gene sequence: CDR1 KGHDR, CDR2 SFDVKD. V lost 2 bases, J lost 0 bases, and 10 bases stayed unmatched. This CDR3 comprises 19 residues. The specimen was peripheral blood, collected on day 0 of AZD1222 vaccination. The TCR comes from an adult in good health. The chain employs TRBV24-1 and TRBJ2-1; TRBD1 matches 9 bases. The CDR3 reads CATSDSSPGQGSSYNEQFF. In nucleotides, the CDR3 is TGTGCCACCAGTGATTCGTCTCCGGGACAGGGAAGCTCCTACAATGAGCAGTTCTTC.